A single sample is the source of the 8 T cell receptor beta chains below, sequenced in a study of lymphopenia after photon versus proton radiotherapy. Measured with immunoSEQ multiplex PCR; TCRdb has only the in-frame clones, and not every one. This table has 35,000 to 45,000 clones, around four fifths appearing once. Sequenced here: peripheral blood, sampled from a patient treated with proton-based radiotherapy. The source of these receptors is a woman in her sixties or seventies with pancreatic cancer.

In DNA form, the CDR3 reads TGTGCCAGCAGTACGAATAATTGGCCGGGGCAGGGACTAGAGACCCAGTACTTC. Translation gives CASSTNNWPGQGLETQYF. The chain employs TRBV27 and TRBJ2-5, with D perhaps matching TRBD2 (6 bases). Trimming left V 5 bases short and J 4 bases short, with 26 bases between. CDR1 MNHEY and CDR2 SMNVEV come from the germline V gene (reference sequence). The CDR3 covers 18 residues.

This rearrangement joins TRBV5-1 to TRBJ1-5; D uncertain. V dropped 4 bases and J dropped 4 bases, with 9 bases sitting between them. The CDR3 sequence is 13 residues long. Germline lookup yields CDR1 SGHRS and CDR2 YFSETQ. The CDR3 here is CASSTDGNQPQHF. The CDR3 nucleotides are TGCGCCAGCAGCACCGACGGAAATCAGCCCCAGCATTTT.

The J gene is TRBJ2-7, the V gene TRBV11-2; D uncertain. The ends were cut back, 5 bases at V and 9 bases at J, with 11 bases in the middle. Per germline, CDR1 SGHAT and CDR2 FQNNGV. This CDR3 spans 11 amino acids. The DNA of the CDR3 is TGTGCCAGCAGCCTCGGGCGCGGGCAGTACTTC. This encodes CASSLGRGQYF. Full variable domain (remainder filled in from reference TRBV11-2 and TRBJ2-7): EAGVAQSPRYKIIEKRQSVAFWCNPISGHATLYWYQQILGQGPKLLIQFQNNGVVDDSQLPKDRFSAERLKGVDSTLKIQPAKLEDSAVYLCASSLGRGQYFGPGTRLTVT.

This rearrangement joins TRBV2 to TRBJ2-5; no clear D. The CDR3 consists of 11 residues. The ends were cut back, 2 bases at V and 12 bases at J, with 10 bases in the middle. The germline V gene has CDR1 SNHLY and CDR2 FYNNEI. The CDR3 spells CASSETVDEYF. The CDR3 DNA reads TGTGCCAGCAGTGAAACAGTGGACGAGTACTTC.

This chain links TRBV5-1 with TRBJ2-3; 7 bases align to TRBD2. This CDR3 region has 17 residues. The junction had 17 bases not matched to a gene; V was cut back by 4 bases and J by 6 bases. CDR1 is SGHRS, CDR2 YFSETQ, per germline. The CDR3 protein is CASSATSGLLNTDTQYF. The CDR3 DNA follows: TGCGCCAGCAGCGCCACCTCGGGACTACTCAATACGGATACGCAGTATTTT.

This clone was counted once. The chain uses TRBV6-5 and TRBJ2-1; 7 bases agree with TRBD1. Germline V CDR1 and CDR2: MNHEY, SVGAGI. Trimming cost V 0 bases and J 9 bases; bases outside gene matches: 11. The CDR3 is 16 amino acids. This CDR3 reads CASSYSRGQGFSEQFF. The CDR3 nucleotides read TGTGCCAGCAGTTACTCGAGGGGGCAGGGGTTTAGTGAGCAGTTCTTC.

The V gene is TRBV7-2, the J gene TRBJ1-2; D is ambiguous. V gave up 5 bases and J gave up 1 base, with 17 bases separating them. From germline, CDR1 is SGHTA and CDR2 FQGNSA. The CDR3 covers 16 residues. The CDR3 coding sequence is TGTGCCAGCAGCCTAAACCCCCCTCCCAATAACTATGGCTACACCTTC. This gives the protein CASSLNPPPNNYGYTF.

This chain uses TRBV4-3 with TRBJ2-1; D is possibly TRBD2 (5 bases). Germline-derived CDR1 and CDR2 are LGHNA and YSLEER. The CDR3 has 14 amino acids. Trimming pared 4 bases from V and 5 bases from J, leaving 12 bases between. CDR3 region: CASSRRGSDNEQFF. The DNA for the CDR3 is TGCGCCAGCAGCCGGCGAGGGAGTGACAATGAGCAGTTCTTC.